The sequence of this TCR beta chain was determined in a study of cytomegalovirus exposure and HLA in healthy donors. PCR used 60 Vbeta primers and 13 Jbeta primers. Under the authors' procedure: It was a later analysis that counted around 85 million unique TCR beta chains, of which some 9.9 million were shared. Assay: immunoSEQ multiplex PCR; the TCRdb copy retains only in-frame clones and omits some. V and J calls and clone size are copied from that table; D and trimming were computed from the DNA. The repertoire includes 95,000 to 100,000 clones, approximately 80% of them detected once, and roughly 7.1% sits in the top ten. In regard to this clone: Its antigen is undetermined.

This CDR3 region has 15 residues. CDR1 is LGHNA, CDR2 YNFKEQ, per germline. The V and J ends lost 7 bases and 6 bases, in that order; junction bases with no gene match: 4. General study points: In vitro data verified three CMV-associated chains as specific for CMV antigens. A later examination showed that TCR association rates differed by HLA locus, with DRB1 most and HLA-C fewest.

The gene calls are TRBV4-2 and TRBJ2-2; 14 bases align to TRBD2. The sample comprised PBMCs. The sequence was obtained from a female donor in good health and CMV-seronegative. CDR3: CASISTSGGAGELFF. DNA of the CDR3: TGTGCCAGCATATCGACTAGCGGGGGGGCCGGGGAGCTGTTTTTT.